This T cell receptor (beta chain) was profiled in a study of beta chain features in type 1 diabetes. This CDR3 comprises 14 residues. CDR1 SGHAT and CDR2 FQNNGV come from the germline V gene. With 1 base clipped from V and 5 bases from J, the junction kept 5 bases outside the gene matches. In this sample, this clone turned up a few times. Of the isolated RNA, all was reverse transcribed, and so the sequenced material was expressed TCRB transcripts. Assay used: immunoSEQ multiplex PCR; TCRdb lists only in-frame clones, some missing. The data contain about 370,000 clones, around 15% of them singletons. Source material: naive CD4+ T cells from blood. This receptor was taken from a woman younger than 35 in good health. V is TRBV11-2 and J is TRBJ2-7, with TRBD1 identical over 7 bases. DNA of the CDR3: TGTGCCAGCAGCTTAGTACAGGGGAGACACGAGCAGTACTTC. Its protein is CASSLVQGRHEQYF.